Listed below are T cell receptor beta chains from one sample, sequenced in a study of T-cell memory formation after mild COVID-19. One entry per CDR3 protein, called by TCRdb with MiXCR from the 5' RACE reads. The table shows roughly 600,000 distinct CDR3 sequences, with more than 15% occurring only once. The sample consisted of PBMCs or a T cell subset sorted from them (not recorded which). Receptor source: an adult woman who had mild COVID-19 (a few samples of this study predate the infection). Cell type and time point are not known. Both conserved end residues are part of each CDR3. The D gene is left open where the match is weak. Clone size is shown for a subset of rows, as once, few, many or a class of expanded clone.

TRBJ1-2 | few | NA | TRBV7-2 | TGTGCCAGCAGCTTTGGGCCAGCTAGGGGCTACACCTTC | CASSFGPARGYTF
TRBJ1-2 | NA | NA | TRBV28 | TGTGCCAGCAGTCTTCACCCCCTCACGGATCGCTATGGCTACACCTTC | CASSLHPLTDRYGYTF
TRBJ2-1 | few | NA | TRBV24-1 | TGTGCCACCAGTGAACCTCCCGACGATGAGCAGTTCTTC | CATSEPPDDEQFF
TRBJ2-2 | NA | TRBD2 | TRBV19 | TGTGCCAGTAGAATTGGCGGGAGAGAGGGCACCGGGGAGCTGTTTTTT | CASRIGGREGTGELFF
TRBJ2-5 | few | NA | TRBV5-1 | TGCGCCAGCAGTAAGTGGGGGGCAGGAGAGACCCAGTACTTC | CASSKWGAGETQYF
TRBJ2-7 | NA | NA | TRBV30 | TGTGCCGGATCCGATAGACAGGTCTACGAGCAGTACTTC | CAGSDRQVYEQYF
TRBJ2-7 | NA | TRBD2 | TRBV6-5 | TGTGCCAGCAGAAAAGCGGGGGGCTCCTACGAGCAGTACTTC | CASRKAGGSYEQYF
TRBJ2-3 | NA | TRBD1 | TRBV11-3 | TGTGCCAGCAGCTCCCGGGACAGGCAAACAGATACGCAGTATTTT | CASSSRDRQTDTQYF
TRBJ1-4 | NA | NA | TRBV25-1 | TGTGCCAGCAGTGCCCAGCCCGGGGAAAGTAGTGAAAAACTGTTTTTT | CASSAQPGESSEKLFF
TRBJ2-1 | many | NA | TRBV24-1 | TGTGCCACCAGTGATTTGAGAGGGGAGTCCTACAATGAGCAGTTCTTC | CATSDLRGESYNEQFF
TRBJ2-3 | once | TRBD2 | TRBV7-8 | TGTGCCAGCAGCCCACGGACTAGCGGGAGAACTACGCAGTATTTT | CASSPRTSGRTTQYF
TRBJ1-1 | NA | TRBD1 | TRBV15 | TGTGCCACCAGCAGGGGAGGGGGCGGGTTGAACACTGAAGCTTTCTTT | CATSRGGGGLNTEAFF
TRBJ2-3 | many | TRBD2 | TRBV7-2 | TGTGCCAGCAGCTCTCCGGGACTAGCGGGGGGGAGCACAGATACGCAGTATTTT | CASSSPGLAGGSTDTQYF
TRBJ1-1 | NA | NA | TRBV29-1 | TGCAGCGCCAAGGGGGGCCCGGGGGATGAAGCTTTCTTT | CSAKGGPGDEAFF
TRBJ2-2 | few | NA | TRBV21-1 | TGTGCCAGCAGGGGACTAGCGGGAGTGTCGAACACCGGGGAGCTGTTTTTT | CASRGLAGVSNTGELFF
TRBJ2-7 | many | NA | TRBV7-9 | TGTGCCAGCAGCTCAGTGACCTACGAGCAGTACTTC | CASSSVTYEQYF